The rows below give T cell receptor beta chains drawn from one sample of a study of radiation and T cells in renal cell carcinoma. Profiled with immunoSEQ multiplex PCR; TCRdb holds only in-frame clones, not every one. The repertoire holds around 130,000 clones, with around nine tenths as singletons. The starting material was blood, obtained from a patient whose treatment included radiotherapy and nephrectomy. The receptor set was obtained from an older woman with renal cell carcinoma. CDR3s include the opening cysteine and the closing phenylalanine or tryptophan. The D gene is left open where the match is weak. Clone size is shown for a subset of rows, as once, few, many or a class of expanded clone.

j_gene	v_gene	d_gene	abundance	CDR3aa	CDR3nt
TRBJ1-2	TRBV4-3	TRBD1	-	CARNSPGQLYGYTF	TGCGCCAGAAATAGTCCGGGACAGCTCTATGGCTACACCTTC
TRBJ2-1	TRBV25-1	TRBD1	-	CASSDSQGISSYNEQFF	TGTGCCAGCAGCGATTCACAGGGGATTAGCTCCTACAATGAGCAGTTCTTC
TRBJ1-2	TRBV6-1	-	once	CASSLAGGYTF	TGTGCCAGCAGCCTGGCGGGTGGCTACACCTTC
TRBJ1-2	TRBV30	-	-	CAWVGPGAGEGRGYTF	TGTGCCTGGGTTGGTCCAGGTGCAGGGGAGGGACGGGGCTACACCTTC
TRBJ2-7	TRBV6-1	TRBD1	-	CASTPGQGALYEQYF	TGTGCCAGCACCCCGGGACAGGGGGCTCTCTACGAGCAGTACTTC
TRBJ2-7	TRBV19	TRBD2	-	CASTVAGGLREQYF	TGTGCCAGTACCGTGGCGGGGGGCCTGAGGGAGCAGTACTTC
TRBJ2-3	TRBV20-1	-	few	CRVGGPDTQYF	TGCAGGGTGGGGGGGCCAGATACGCAGTATTTT
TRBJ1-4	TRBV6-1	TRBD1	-	CASRTGIEKLFF	TGTGCCAGCAGGACAGGGATTGAAAAACTGTTTTTT
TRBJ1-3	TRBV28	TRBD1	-	CASSSLRQGLGNTIYF	TGTGCCAGCAGTTCGCTCCGACAGGGACTCGGAAACACCATATATTTT
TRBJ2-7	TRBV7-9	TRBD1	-	CASSLGQGFTYEQYF	TGTGCCAGCAGCTTAGGACAGGGATTTACGTACGAGCAGTACTTC
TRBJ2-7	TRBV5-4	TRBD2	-	CASSLVVAGGYEQYF	TGTGCCAGCAGCTTGGTTGTAGCGGGAGGTTACGAGCAGTACTTC
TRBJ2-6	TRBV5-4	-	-	CASSFPGTSGANVLTF	TGTGCCAGCAGCTTCCCGGGGACGTCCGGGGCCAACGTCCTGACTTTC
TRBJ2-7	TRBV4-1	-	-	CASSQERTAGGYEQYF	TGCGCCAGCAGCCAAGAAAGAACAGCTGGAGGCTACGAGCAGTACTTC
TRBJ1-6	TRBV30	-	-	CAWDSSYNSPLHF	TGTGCCTGGGACAGCTCCTATAATTCACCCCTCCACTTT
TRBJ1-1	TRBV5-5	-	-	CASSLSDTEAFF	TGTGCCAGCAGCTTGTCGGACACTGAAGCTTTCTTT
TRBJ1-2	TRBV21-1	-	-	CASSLPGREKGFYGYTF	TGTGCCAGCAGCCTTCCTGGACGGGAGAAGGGGTTCTATGGCTACACCTTC
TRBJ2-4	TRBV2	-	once	CASTVSGLARNIQYF	TGTGCCAGCACTGTGAGCGGGTTAGCGCGCAACATTCAGTACTTC